These 7 T cell receptor beta chains originate from one sample sequenced in a study of OX40 agonist ivuxolimab in advanced cancers. Assay: immunoSEQ multiplex PCR; the TCRdb copy retains only in-frame clones and omits some. Of fewer than 70,000 clones in the sample, approximately 90% were seen once. Material: CD4+ or CD8+ T cells sorted from blood, obtained in a trial of the OX40 agonist ivuxolimab. These receptors came from an adult with an advanced solid tumor such as melanoma, head and neck, liver or kidney cancer.

This rearrangement joins TRBV9 to TRBJ1-2; unclear D gene. Trimming took off 1 base at V and 8 bases at J, with 12 bases between the two ends. CDR3 length: 13 amino acids. The germline gives CDR1 SGDLS, CDR2 YYNGEE. The CDR3 DNA is TGTGCCAGCAGCGTACAGACGTCGGGCGGCTACACCTTC. It is translated as CASSVQTSGGYTF. Looking up the rest from reference TRBV9 and TRBJ1-2 gives the full variable domain: DSGVTQTPKHLITATGQRVTLRCSPRSGDLSVYWYQQSLDQGLQFLIQYYNGEERAKGNILERFSAQQFPDLHSELNLSSLELGDSALYFCASSVQTSGGYTFGSGTRLTVV.

The chain is built from TRBV4-3 and TRBJ1-4; 9 positions match TRBD1. There are 15 residues in the CDR3. Germline lookup yields CDR1 LGHNA and CDR2 YSLEER. V lost 0 bases and J lost 5; bases outside the gene matches: 1. The CDR3 DNA reads as TGCGCCAGCAGCCAAGATACAGGGGGCAATGAAAAACTGTTTTTT. As protein: CASSQDTGGNEKLFF.

The chain employs TRBV7-2 and TRBJ1-2; 10 bases are shared with TRBD1. CDR1 is SGHTA, CDR2 FQGNSA, per germline. V lost 5 bases, J lost 4 bases, and 10 bases stayed unmatched. CDR3 length: 16 amino acids. In nucleotides, the CDR3 is TGTGCCAGCAGCCCAACTGGACAGGGGGTTTCCTATGGCTACACCTTC. Protein sequence: CASSPTGQGVSYGYTF.

The chain combines TRBV29-1 with TRBJ1-2; D possibly corresponds to TRBD1 (5 bases). The CDR3 runs to 13 residues. CDR1 is SQVTM and CDR2 is ANQGSEA in the germline V gene. V shed 5 bases and J shed 6 bases, with 16 bases lying between them. The CDR3 region is CSVWDQGPHGYTF. The DNA for the CDR3 is TGCAGCGTTTGGGACCAGGGCCCACATGGCTACACCTTC.

This clone was picked up a small number of times. The chain employs TRBV11-3 and TRBJ2-3; 8 bases fit TRBD2. The CDR3 runs to 15 residues. CDR1 and CDR2 (germline): SGHNT, YENEEA. The trim removed 6 bases at V and 6 bases at J, leaving 11 bases unmatched. Here the CDR3 DNA reads TGTGCCAGCAGTCCGGGGGGGCCCACGGAGGATACGCAGTATTTT. Residues: CASSPGGPTEDTQYF.

J is TRBJ1-6 and V is TRBV7-9; D might be TRBD1 (5 bases). This CDR3 has 15 amino acids. Germline V lookup: CDR1 SEHNR, CDR2 FQNEAQ (reference sequence). V lost 4 bases, J lost 7 bases, and 14 bases lay in between. CDR3 coding DNA: TGTGCCAGCAGCTCCCGTGAGGGACGGAATTCACCCCTCCACTTT. It codes for CASSSREGRNSPLHF.

The chain joins TRBV19 to TRBJ1-5, with D possibly matching TRBD1 (5 bases). Germline V gene lookup returns CDR1 LNHDA and CDR2 SQIVND (reference sequence). This CDR3 region has 16 residues. V gave up 1 base and J gave up 6 bases, with 16 bases separating them. CDR3 region: CASSIVPTAQGQPQHF. The CDR3 bases are TGTGCCAGTAGTATAGTACCGACAGCCCAGGGTCAGCCCCAGCATTTT.